This T cell receptor beta chain appears in the sequencing data of a study of cytomegalovirus exposure and HLA in healthy donors. Points on this clone: Its matching antigen is unknown.

PCR involved 60 Vbeta and 13 Jbeta primers. Sequencing was performed with immunoSEQ multiplex PCR; in TCRdb, only in-frame clones are kept and a portion is missing. The table includes 80,000 to 100,000 clones, 60% to 85% detected once. This CDR3 spans 15 amino acids. Study results and caveats: Testing in vitro showed a few CMV-associated chains specific for CMV antigens. Presence/absence results assume similar sequencing depth per donor, which may not hold. Rarity characterized most TCR sequences, yet some public TCRs appeared in many donors.

The rearrangement links TRBV21-1 to TRBJ2-5; TRBD2 is the table's D call, not checked against the DNA. The J call may not be correct, given that the DNA end is closer to TRBJ2-7. TRBV21-1 has pseudogene status. Sequencing used PBMCs. This receptor was obtained from a man over 45 in good health and CMV-seropositive. This chain's CDR3 is CASSKVSGEAYEQYF. The CDR3 DNA sequence: TGTGCCAGCAGCAAAGTGAGCGGGGAAGCCTACGAGCAGTACTTC.